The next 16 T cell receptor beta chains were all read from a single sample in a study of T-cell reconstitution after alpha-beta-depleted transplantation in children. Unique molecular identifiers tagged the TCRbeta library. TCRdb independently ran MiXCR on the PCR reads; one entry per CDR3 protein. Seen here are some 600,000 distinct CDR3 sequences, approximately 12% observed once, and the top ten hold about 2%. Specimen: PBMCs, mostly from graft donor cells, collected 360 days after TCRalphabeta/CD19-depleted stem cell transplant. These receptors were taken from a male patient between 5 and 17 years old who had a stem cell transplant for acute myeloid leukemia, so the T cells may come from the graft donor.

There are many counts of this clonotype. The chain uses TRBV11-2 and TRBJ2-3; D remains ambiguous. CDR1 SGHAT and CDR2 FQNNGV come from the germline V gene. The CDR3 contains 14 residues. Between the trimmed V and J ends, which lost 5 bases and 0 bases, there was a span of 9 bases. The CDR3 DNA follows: TGTGCCAGCAGCCCGCAGATAAGCACAGATACGCAGTATTTT. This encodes CASSPQISTDTQYF.

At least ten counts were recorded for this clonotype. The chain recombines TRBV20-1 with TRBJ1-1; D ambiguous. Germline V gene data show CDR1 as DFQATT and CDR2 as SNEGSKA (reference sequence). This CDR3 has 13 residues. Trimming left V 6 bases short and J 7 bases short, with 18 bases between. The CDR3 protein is CSAQGRMTYEAFF. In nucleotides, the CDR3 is TGCAGTGCCCAAGGTAGAATGACCTATGAAGCTTTCTTT.

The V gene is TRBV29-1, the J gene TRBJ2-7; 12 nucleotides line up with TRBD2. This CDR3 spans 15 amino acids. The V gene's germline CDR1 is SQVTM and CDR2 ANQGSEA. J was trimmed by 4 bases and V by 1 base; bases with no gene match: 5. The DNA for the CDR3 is TGCAGCGTTGAAGGGTGGACTAGCGGGACGTACGAGCAGTACTTC. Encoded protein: CSVEGWTSGTYEQYF.

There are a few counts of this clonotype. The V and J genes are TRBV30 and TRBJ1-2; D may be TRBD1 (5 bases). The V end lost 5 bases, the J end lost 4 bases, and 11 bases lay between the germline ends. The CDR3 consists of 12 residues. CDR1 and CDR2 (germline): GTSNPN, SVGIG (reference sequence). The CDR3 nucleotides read TGTGCCTGGCTGGGGGTTACCTATGGCTACACCTTC. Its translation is CAWLGVTYGYTF.

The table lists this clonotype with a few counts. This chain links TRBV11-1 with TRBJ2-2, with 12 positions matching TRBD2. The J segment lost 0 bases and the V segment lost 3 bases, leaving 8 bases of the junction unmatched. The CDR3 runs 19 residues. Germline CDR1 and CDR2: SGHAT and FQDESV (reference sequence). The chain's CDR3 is CASSFLLAGGLTNTGELFF. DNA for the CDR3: TGTGCCAGCAGCTTTCTACTAGCGGGAGGTCTTACGAACACCGGGGAGCTGTTTTTT. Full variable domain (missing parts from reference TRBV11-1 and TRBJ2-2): EAEVAQSPRYKITEKSQAVAFWCDPISGHATLYWYRQILGQGPELLVQFQDESVVDDSQLPKDRFSAERLKGVDSTLKIQPAELGDSAMYLCASSFLLAGGLTNTGELFFGEGSRLTVL.

The CDR3 here is CSGAFTWSSYEQYF. The CDR3 coding sequence is TGCAGCGGGGCCTTCACTTGGAGCTCCTACGAGCAGTACTTC. This rearrangement joins TRBV20-1 to TRBJ2-7; D might be TRBD1 or TRBD2, each matching 5 bases. CDR1 is DFQATT and CDR2 is SNEGSKA in the germline V gene (reference sequence). The CDR3 totals 14 residues.

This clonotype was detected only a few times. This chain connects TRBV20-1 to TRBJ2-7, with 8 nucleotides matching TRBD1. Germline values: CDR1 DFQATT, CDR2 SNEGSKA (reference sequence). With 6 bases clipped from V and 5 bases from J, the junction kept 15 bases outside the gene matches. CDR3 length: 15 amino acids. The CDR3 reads CSADLTDRGGDEQYF. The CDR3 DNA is TGCAGTGCCGATTTAACCGACAGGGGTGGCGACGAGCAGTACTTC.

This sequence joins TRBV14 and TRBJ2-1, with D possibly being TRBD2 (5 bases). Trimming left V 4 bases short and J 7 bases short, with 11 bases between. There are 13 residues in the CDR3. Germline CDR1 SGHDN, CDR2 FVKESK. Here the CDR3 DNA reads TGTGCCAGCAGCCCCCAACTAGAAAATGAGCAGTTCTTC. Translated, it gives CASSPQLENEQFF.

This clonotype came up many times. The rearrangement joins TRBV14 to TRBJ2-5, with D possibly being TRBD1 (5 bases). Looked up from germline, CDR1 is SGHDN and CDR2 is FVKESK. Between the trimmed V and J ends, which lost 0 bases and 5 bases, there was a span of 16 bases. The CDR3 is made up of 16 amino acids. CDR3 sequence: CASSQDRILPGETQYF. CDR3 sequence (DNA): TGTGCCAGCAGCCAAGATCGCATCCTCCCAGGGGAGACCCAGTACTTC.

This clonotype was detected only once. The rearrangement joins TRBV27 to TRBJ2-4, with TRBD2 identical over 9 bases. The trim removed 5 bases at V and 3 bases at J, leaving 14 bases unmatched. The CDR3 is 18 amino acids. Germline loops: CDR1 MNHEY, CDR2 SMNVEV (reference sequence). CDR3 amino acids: CASSTRPLAGQGKNIQYF. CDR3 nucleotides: TGTGCCAGCAGTACGCGGCCTCTAGCGGGGCAGGGCAAAAACATTCAGTACTTC.

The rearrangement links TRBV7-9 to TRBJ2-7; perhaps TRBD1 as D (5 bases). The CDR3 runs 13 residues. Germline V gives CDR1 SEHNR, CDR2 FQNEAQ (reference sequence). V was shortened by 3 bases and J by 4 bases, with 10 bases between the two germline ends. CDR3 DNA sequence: TGTGCCAGCAGCTTTCAGGGCCAATACGAGCAGTACTTC. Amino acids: CASSFQGQYEQYF. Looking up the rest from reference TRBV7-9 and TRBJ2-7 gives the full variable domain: DTGVSQNPRHKITKRGQNVTFRCDPISEHNRLYWYRQTLGQGPEFLTYFQNEAQLEKSRLLSDRFSAERPKGSFSTLEIQRTEQGDSAMYLCASSFQGQYEQYFGPGTRLTVT.

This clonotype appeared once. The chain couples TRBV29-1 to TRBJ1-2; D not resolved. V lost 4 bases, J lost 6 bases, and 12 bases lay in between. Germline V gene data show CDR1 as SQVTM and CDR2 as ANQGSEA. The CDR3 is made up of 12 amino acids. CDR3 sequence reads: CSVAGMLNGYTF. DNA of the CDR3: TGCAGCGTTGCGGGGATGCTGAATGGCTACACCTTC.

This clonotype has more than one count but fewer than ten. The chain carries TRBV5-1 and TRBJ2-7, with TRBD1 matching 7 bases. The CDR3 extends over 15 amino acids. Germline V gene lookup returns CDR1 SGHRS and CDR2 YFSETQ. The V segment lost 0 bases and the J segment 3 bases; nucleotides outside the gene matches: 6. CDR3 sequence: CASSLVGQVDYEQYF. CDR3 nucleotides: TGCGCCAGCAGCTTGGTCGGACAGGTAGACTACGAGCAGTACTTC.

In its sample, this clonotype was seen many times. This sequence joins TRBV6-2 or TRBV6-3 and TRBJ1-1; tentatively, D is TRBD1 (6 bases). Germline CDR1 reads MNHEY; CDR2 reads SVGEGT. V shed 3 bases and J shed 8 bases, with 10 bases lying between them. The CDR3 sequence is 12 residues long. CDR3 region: CASSYLDSEAFF. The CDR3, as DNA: TGTGCCAGCAGTTATTTGGACAGCGAAGCTTTCTTT.

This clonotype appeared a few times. CDR3 bases: TGTGCCAGCAGCCCCCCCAGTCTTAGCTCCTACAATGAGCAGTTCTTC. Translated, it gives CASSPPSLSSYNEQFF. This rearrangement joins TRBV6-1 to TRBJ2-1, with unresolved D. V lost 6 bases and J lost 0, with 15 bases in between. Germline loops: CDR1 MNHNS, CDR2 SASEGT. The CDR3 has 16 amino acids.

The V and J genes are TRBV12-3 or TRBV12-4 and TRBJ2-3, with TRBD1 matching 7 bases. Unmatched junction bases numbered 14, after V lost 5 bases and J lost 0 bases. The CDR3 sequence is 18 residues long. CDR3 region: CASSPGWLGGQSTDTQYF. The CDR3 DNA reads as TGTGCCAGCAGTCCGGGGTGGTTAGGGGGCCAGAGCACAGATACGCAGTATTTT.